A single sample is the source of the 23 T cell receptor beta chains below, sequenced in a study of OX40 agonist ivuxolimab in advanced cancers. TCRdb's copy holds only in-frame clones and misses some; the assay was immunoSEQ multiplex PCR. This table has 65,000 to 90,000 clones, 91% appearing once. The source was CD4+ or CD8+ T cells sorted from blood, collected in a trial of the OX40 agonist ivuxolimab. The receptors stem from an adult with an advanced solid tumor such as melanoma, head and neck, liver or kidney cancer.

The V call is TRBV6-5, the J call TRBJ2-1; a possible D gene is TRBD2 (7 bases). V was shortened by 2 bases and J by 7 bases, with 18 bases between the two germline ends. Germline V gene data show CDR1 as MNHEY and CDR2 as SVGAGI. The CDR3 has 16 amino acids. DNA for the CDR3: TGTGCCAGCAGTTACGGTGGGGGGGCCGCAATGAATGAGCAGTTCTTC. Translating gives CASSYGGGAAMNEQFF.

This chain uses TRBV6-5 with TRBJ1-1, with 7 bases identical to TRBD1. The length of the CDR3 is 15 residues. Germline V gene data show CDR1 as MNHEY and CDR2 as SVGAGI. V was pared by 5 bases and J by 1 base, with 7 bases of the junction left unmatched. The CDR3 DNA reads TGTGCCAGCAGTACAGGGGTGGCGGGGAACACTGAAGCTTTCTTT. Residues: CASSTGVAGNTEAFF.

Note on this clone: Other DNA sequences within the sample encode an identical CDR3. The chain is built from TRBV2 and TRBJ2-7; the D is unclear. V was pared by 6 bases and J by 0 bases, with 3 bases between. The germline V gene has CDR1 SNHLY and CDR2 FYNNEI. This CDR3 is built from 11 residues. The CDR3 region is CASSSSYEQYV. The CDR3 nucleotides are TGTGCCAGCAGCTCCTCCTACGAGCAGTACGTC.

The V gene is TRBV6-5, the J gene TRBJ1-1; 7 bases line up with TRBD1. There are 15 residues in the CDR3. With 2 bases clipped from V and 0 bases from J, the junction kept 3 bases outside the gene matches. Germline assignment: CDR1 MNHEY and CDR2 SVGAGI. CDR3 nucleotide sequence: TGTGCCAGCAGTTACCCGGGACAGCTGAACACTGAAGCTTTCTTT. It codes for CASSYPGQLNTEAFF.

The chain carries TRBV6-1 and TRBJ2-7, with 10 bases fitting TRBD1. The CDR3 contains 15 residues. Looked up from germline, CDR1 is MNHNS and CDR2 is SASEGT. With 6 bases clipped from V and 2 bases from J, the junction kept 7 bases outside the gene matches. CDR3 in amino acids: CASRWRDRGTYEQYF. CDR3 bases: TGTGCCAGCAGGTGGAGGGACAGGGGCACCTACGAGCAGTACTTC.

V usage is TRBV30 and J usage is TRBJ1-2; perhaps TRBD1 as D (5 bases). CDR1 is GTSNPN and CDR2 is SVGIG in the germline V gene (reference sequence). Trimming stripped 2 bases from V and 6 bases from J, with 7 bases between. This CDR3 is built from 11 residues. The CDR3 region is CAWSWGDGYTF. The CDR3 DNA follows: TGTGCCTGGAGTTGGGGGGATGGCTACACCTTC.

The chain combines TRBV4-3 with TRBJ2-2, with TRBD1 as a possible D gene (6 bases). This CDR3 has 17 amino acids. The V gene's germline CDR1 is LGHNA and CDR2 YSLEER. Trimming removed 0 bases at V and 4 bases at J, with 15 bases between. Written as DNA, the CDR3 is TGCGCCAGCAGCCAAGATCGGGTGGACAGAACCACCGGGGAGCTGTTTTTT. Amino acids: CASSQDRVDRTTGELFF.

This chain uses TRBV29-1 with TRBJ2-3; TRBD2 is a possible D gene (5 bases). The CDR3 runs to 14 residues. Germline V CDR1 and CDR2: SQVTM, ANQGSEA. V was trimmed by 6 bases and J by 1 base, leaving 14 bases between them. In nucleotides, the CDR3 is TGCAGCGTCGACCTTGACTATCGCACAGATACGCAGTATTTT. This codes for CSVDLDYRTDTQYF.

This clone was seen once. The chain combines TRBV19 with TRBJ2-1, with TRBD2 matching over 7 bases. The CDR3 sequence is 16 residues long. V lost 6 bases and J lost 4; bases outside the gene matches: 12. Germline V gene sequence: CDR1 LNHDA, CDR2 SQIVND (reference sequence). The CDR3 nucleotides read TGTGCCAGTAGCGTAGAGGCGGGAGATGAATACAATGAGCAGTTCTTC. Translated: CASSVEAGDEYNEQFF.

The chain couples TRBV27 to TRBJ1-1, with D maybe TRBD1 (5 bases). V was cut by 2 bases and J by 4 bases, with 11 bases left in between. Germline CDR1 MNHEY, CDR2 SMNVEV (reference sequence). The CDR3 runs 14 residues. CDR3 nucleotides: TGTGCCAGCAGTTTAGAAACAGGACTCACTGAAGCTTTCTTT. This sequence encodes CASSLETGLTEAFF.

The chain is built from TRBV9 and TRBJ2-5, with 12 bases fitting TRBD1. The CDR3 totals 16 residues. V was clipped by 4 bases and J by 5 bases; unmatched bases: 9. Germline V CDR1 and CDR2: SGDLS, YYNGEE. The CDR3 loop reads CASSTGTGGAWETQYF. The CDR3 DNA is TGTGCCAGCAGCACCGGGACAGGGGGCGCCTGGGAGACCCAGTACTTC.

The chain employs TRBV30 and TRBJ1-5, with unresolved D. V was shortened by 2 bases and J by 0 bases, with 8 bases between the two germline ends. Germline V gene sequence: CDR1 GTSNPN, CDR2 SVGIG (reference sequence). The CDR3 runs 14 residues. In DNA, the CDR3 is TGTGCCTGGAGTTGGAAGGGTAGCAATCAGCCCCAGCATTTT. It codes for CAWSWKGSNQPQHF. Combining the CDR3 with reference TRBV30 and TRBJ1-5 gives the whole variable domain SQTIHQWPATLVQPVGSPLSLECTVEGTSNPNLYWYRQAAGRGLQLLFYSVGIGQISSEVPQNLSASRPQDRQFILSSKKLLLSDSGFYLCAWSWKGSNQPQHFGDGTRLSIL.

The chain employs TRBV6-5 and TRBJ2-1; TRBD2 agrees at 12 bases. From germline, CDR1 is MNHEY and CDR2 SVGAGI. The CDR3 loop spans 16 amino acids. Losses at the gene ends were 4 bases for V and 1 base for J; bases not matched to a gene: 2. CDR3 sequence: CASSLTSGGSYNEQFF. CDR3 nucleotides: TGTGCCAGCAGTTTAACTAGCGGGGGGTCCTACAATGAGCAGTTCTTC.

This clone was recorded only once. The chain is built from TRBV27 and TRBJ2-7; D remains ambiguous. Trimming stripped 4 bases from V and 6 bases from J, with 10 bases between. This CDR3 has 12 residues. Looked up from germline, CDR1 is MNHEY and CDR2 is SMNVEV (reference sequence). CDR3 region: CASSSGLLEQYF. The CDR3 DNA reads TGTGCCAGCAGTTCTGGGCTTCTCGAGCAGTACTTC.

The chain joins TRBV15 to TRBJ2-7; TRBD2 aligns across 9 bases. V lost 0 bases, J lost 3 bases, and 12 bases stayed unmatched. The germline V gene encodes CDR1 LNHNV and CDR2 YYDKDF (reference sequence). This CDR3 has 18 amino acids. The DNA of the CDR3 is TGTGCCACCAGCAGAGATTATGCGACTAGCGGATCGAACTACGAGCAGTACGTC. Amino acids: CATSRDYATSGSNYEQYV.

This chain joins TRBV2 and TRBJ1-3; D not resolved. Per the germline V gene, CDR1 is SNHLY and CDR2 is FYNNEI. V lost 5 bases to trimming and J lost 4 bases, with 3 bases between them. The CDR3 totals 11 residues. CDR3 nucleotides: TGTGCCAGCAGTCTGGGAAACACCATATATTTT. Amino acids: CASSLGNTIYF.

The V gene is TRBV19, the J gene TRBJ1-1; 7 bases line up with TRBD1. This CDR3 is built from 11 residues. Trimming took 10 bases from V and 4 from J; bases not matched to a gene: 3. CDR1 is LNHDA and CDR2 is SQIVND in the germline V gene (reference sequence). The DNA of the CDR3 is TGTGCCACCGGACAGGCCACTGAAGCTTTCTTT. As protein: CATGQATEAFF.

The chain carries TRBV4-3 and TRBJ2-3; tentative D call: TRBD1 (8 bases). Germline CDR1 and CDR2: LGHNA and YSLEER. The V end lost 5 bases, the J end lost 3 bases, and 18 bases lay between the germline ends. The CDR3 length is 16 residues. CDR3 sequence reads: CASSFLQGGGTDTQYF. The CDR3 bases are TGCGCCAGCAGCTTTTTACAGGGGGGAGGGACAGATACGCAGTATTTT.

The chain links TRBV6-1 to TRBJ2-7; D is unresolved. Looked up from germline, CDR1 is MNHNS and CDR2 is SASEGT. The CDR3 extends over 11 amino acids. The CDR3 is CASSEDYEQYV. Written as DNA, the CDR3 is TGTGCCAGCAGCGAAGACTACGAGCAGTACGTC.

The V gene is TRBV6-5, the J gene TRBJ1-2; D not resolved. The CDR3 has 15 amino acids. V gave up 6 bases and J gave up 7 bases, with 21 bases separating them. Per germline, CDR1 MNHEY and CDR2 SVGAGI. CDR3 amino acids: CASSPGSGVASGYTF. For the CDR3, the DNA is TGTGCCAGCAGCCCGGGGTCTGGTGTAGCGTCTGGCTACACCTTC.

The V gene is TRBV10-3, the J gene TRBJ2-1; 8 nucleotides match TRBD2. The CDR3 runs to 15 residues. Germline trimming cut 3 bases from V and 10 bases from J; bases unmatched to any gene: 11. CDR1 ENHRY and CDR2 SYGVKD come from the germline V gene. The CDR3 DNA follows: TGTGCCATCAGTGATAGCGGGAACAGGAGTTCAGAGCAGTTCTTC. Translating it yields CAISDSGNRSSEQFF.

This chain links TRBV7-9 with TRBJ1-2, with a possible D match to TRBD1 (6 bases). Between the trimmed V and J ends, which lost 5 bases and 1 base, there was a span of 14 bases. The CDR3 spans 15 residues. Germline V lookup: CDR1 SEHNR, CDR2 FQNEAQ (reference sequence). The CDR3, as DNA: TGTGCCAGCAGCAAGAACAGGGACCTTAACTATGGCTACACCTTC. This translates into CASSKNRDLNYGYTF.

This clone occurred once. This sequence joins TRBV30 and TRBJ2-7; 9 nucleotides agree with TRBD2. The CDR3 totals 16 residues. CDR1 GTSNPN and CDR2 SVGIG come from the germline V gene (reference sequence). Unmatched junction bases numbered 9, after V lost 3 bases and J lost 0 bases. This CDR3 reads CAWRGGSGGPSYEQYF. The CDR3 DNA is TGTGCCTGGAGAGGTGGTAGCGGGGGACCCTCCTACGAGCAGTACTTC.